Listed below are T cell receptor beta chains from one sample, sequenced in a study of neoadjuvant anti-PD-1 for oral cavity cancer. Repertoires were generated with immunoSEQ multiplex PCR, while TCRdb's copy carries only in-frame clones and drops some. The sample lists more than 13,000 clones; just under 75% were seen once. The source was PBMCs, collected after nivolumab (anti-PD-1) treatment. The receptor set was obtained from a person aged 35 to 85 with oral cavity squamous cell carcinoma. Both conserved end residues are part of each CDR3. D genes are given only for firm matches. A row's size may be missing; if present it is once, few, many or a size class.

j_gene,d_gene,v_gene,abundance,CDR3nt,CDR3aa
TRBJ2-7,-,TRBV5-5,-,TGTGCCAGCAGCTTGGCCGACAGCTCGGCCTACGAGCAGTACTTC,CASSLADSSAYEQYF
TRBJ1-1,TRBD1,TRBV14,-,TGTGCCAGCAGCCCCTGGCAGGGGGCGAACACTGAAGCTTTCTTT,CASSPWQGANTEAFF
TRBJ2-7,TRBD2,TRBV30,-,TGTGCCTGGAGTACCGGGGGGGCCCTAGGCTGGGCTAGCGGGGTGTTGGGGTACGAGCAGTACTTC,CAWSTGGALGWASGVLGYEQYF
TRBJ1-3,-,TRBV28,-,TGTGCCAGCAGTCCTCCAGCAGGGTGGAGTAACACCATATATTTT,CASSPPAGWSNTIYF
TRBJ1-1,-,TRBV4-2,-,TGTGCCAGCAGCTCAGTGAACACTGAAGCTTTCTTT,CASSSVNTEAFF
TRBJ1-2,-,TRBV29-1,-,TGCAGCGTCAGCCGGGGTTATGGCTACACCTTC,CSVSRGYGYTF
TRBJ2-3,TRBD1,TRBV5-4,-,TGTGCCAGCAGCTTGAGACAGGGCGATACGCAGTATTTT,CASSLRQGDTQYF
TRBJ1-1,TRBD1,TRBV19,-,TGTGCCAGTAGTATAGTCGGGACAGGGGGCCGAGCTTTCTTT,CASSIVGTGGRAFF
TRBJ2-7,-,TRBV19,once,TGTGCCAGTAGTATTGTGGGGGAAGAGCAGTACTTC,CASSIVGEEQYF
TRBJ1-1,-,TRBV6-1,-,TGTGCCAGCGAAACAGGGAACACTGAAGCTTTCTTT,CASETGNTEAFF
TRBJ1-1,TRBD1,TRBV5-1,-,TGCGCCAGCAGCTTTACAGGGGATCCTAACACTGAAGCTTTCTTT,CASSFTGDPNTEAFF
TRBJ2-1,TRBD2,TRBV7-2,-,TGTGCCAGCAGCTTATTAGCGGGGGGTTACAATGAGCAGTTCTTC,CASSLLAGGYNEQFF
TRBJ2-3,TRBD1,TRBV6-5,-,TGTGCCAGCAGGGATCCGGGACAGGGGGCAGATACGCAGTATTTT,CASRDPGQGADTQYF
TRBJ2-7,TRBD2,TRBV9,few,TGTGCCAGCAGCGTAGAACCCCAAACTAGCGGTTACGAGCAGTACTTC,CASSVEPQTSGYEQYF
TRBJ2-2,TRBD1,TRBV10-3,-,TGTGCCATCAGGGGGACAGCGAACACCGGGGAGCTGTTTTTT,CAIRGTANTGELFF
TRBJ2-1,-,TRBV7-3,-,TGTGCCAGCAGCTTATCCTCCTACAATGAGCAGTTCTTC,CASSLSSYNEQFF
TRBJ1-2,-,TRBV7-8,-,TGTGCCAGCAGCACTCGTTACGACAGGACCGCTAACTATGGCTACACCTTC,CASSTRYDRTANYGYTF
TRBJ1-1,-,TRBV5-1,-,TGCGCCAGCAGCGCCCGGGGTTTCGCTGAAGCTTTCTTT,CASSARGFAEAFF
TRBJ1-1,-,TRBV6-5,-,TGTGCCAGCAGTCCGCGGACATATAGGGTAGAAGCTTTCTTT,CASSPRTYRVEAFF
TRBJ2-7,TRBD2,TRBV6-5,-,TGTGCCAGCAGTTACCCGGGCGGGGGAGAGCAGTACTTC,CASSYPGGGEQYF
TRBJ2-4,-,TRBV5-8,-,TGTGCCAGCCACTTCGACAGGGCCAAAAACATTCAGTACTTC,CASHFDRAKNIQYF
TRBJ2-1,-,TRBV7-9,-,TGTGCCAGCAGCTTAGTAGCGAGAGGGTACAATGAGCAGTTCTTC,CASSLVARGYNEQFF
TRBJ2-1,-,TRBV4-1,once,TGCGCCAGCAGCCCTAATTGGGGTTATGAGCAGTTCTTC,CASSPNWGYEQFF
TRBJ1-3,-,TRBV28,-,TGTGCCAGTAGTGGAAACACCATATATTTT,CASSGNTIYF
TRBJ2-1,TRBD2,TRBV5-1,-,TGCGCCAGCAGCGGTACCGCTAGCGGGAGATCCTATGAGCAGTTCTTC,CASSGTASGRSYEQFF
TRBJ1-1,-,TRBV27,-,TGTGCCAGCAGTGCGTGGGGGGGAGGGGTGCCTGAAGCTTTCTTT,CASSAWGGGVPEAFF
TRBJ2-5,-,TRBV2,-,TGTGCCAGCAGAACCGGGACGGAAGAGACCCAGTACTTC,CASRTGTEETQYF
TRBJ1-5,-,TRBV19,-,TGTGCCAGTAGTATAGCAGGCAATCAGCCCCAGCATTTT,CASSIAGNQPQHF
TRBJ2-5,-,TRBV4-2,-,TGTGCCAGCAGCCAGGAAGTAGCGGAAGAGACCCAGTACTTC,CASSQEVAEETQYF
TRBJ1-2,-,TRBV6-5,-,TGTGCCAGCAGACCTGGGACTTCCCGCGGCTACACCTTC,CASRPGTSRGYTF
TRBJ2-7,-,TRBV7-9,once,TGTGCCAGCAGCCCCCGGGGACACCACTACGAGCAGTACTTC,CASSPRGHHYEQYF
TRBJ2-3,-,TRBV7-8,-,TGTGCCAGCAGCCCGACCACAGATACGCAGTATTTT,CASSPTTDTQYF
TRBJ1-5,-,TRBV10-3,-,TGTGCCATCAGTGAGTCGGCCTCCAATCAGCCCCAGCATTTT,CAISESASNQPQHF
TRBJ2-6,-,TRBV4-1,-,TGCGCCAGCAGCCTTCACTTCTCCGGGACGGGCCTTTACTCTGGGGCCAACGTCCTGACTTTC,CASSLHFSGTGLYSGANVLTF
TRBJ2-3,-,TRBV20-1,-,TGCAGTGCCCACACAGATACGCAGTATTTT,CSAHTDTQYF
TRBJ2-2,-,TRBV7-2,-,TGTGCCAGCAGCTTAGTACTATCGAACACCGGGGAGCTGTTTTTT,CASSLVLSNTGELFF
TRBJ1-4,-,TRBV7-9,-,TGTGCCAGCGTCCCCCGTGAGAATGAAAAACTGTTTTTT,CASVPRENEKLFF
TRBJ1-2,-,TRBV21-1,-,TGTGCCAGCAGCAAACATCGGACAAACTATGGCTACACCTTC,CASSKHRTNYGYTF
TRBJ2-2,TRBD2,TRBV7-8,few,TGTGCCAGCAGCCCAGCAAGGCGGGAGGGCCTGACCGGGGAGCTGTTTTTT,CASSPARREGLTGELFF
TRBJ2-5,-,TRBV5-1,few,TGCGCCAGCAGTCTGGACAGACCAGAGACCCAGTACTTC,CASSLDRPETQYF
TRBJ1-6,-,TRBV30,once,TGTGCCTGTAAGGCAGGGTATAATTCACCCCTCCACTTT,CACKAGYNSPLHF
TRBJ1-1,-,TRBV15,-,TGTGCCACCAGCAGAGGGGAGACTGAAGCTTTCTTT,CATSRGETEAFF
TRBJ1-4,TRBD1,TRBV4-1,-,TGCGCCAGCAGCCAAGTCGCTGGGACAGAGGTTTTT,CASSQVAGTEVF
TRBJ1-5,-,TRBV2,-,TGTGCCAGCAGTGAACCAAATCAGCCCCAGCATTTT,CASSEPNQPQHF